The 29 T cell receptor beta chains reported below all come from one sample, sequenced in a study of cytomegalovirus exposure and HLA in healthy donors. PCR was performed using 60 Vbeta and 13 Jbeta primers. Sequencing used immunoSEQ multiplex PCR; TCRdb keeps in-frame clones, though not all of them. The table includes 110,000 or so clones, 81% detected once. Sequencing was done on a sample of PBMCs. Source of these receptors: a middle-aged woman in good health and CMV-seronegative.

The V and J genes are TRBV6-5 and TRBJ2-1; D call uncertain. With 2 bases removed from V and 0 bases from J, the gap between germline ends came to 8 bases. The CDR3 has 15 residues. Per germline, CDR1 MNHEY and CDR2 SVGAGI. CDR3 sequence reads: CASSYKADSYNEQFF. DNA of the CDR3: TGTGCCAGCAGTTACAAGGCGGACTCCTACAATGAGCAGTTCTTC.

The chain uses TRBV27 and TRBJ2-3; 7 bases are shared with TRBD1. The CDR3 sequence is 15 residues long. CDR1 MNHEY and CDR2 SMNVEV come from the germline V gene (reference sequence). Trimming removed 3 bases from V and 2 bases from J; junction bases left unmatched: 5. CDR3 protein: CASSLGTAFTDTQYF. CDR3 DNA sequence: TGTGCCAGCAGTTTGGGGACAGCTTTCACAGATACGCAGTATTTT.

The sample holds one count of this clone. The CDR3 spells CASSFGRLQETQYF. The CDR3 DNA follows: TGTGCCAGCAGCTTTGGCAGGCTCCAAGAGACCCAGTACTTC. The chain employs TRBV5-6 and TRBJ2-5; D is unresolved. The CDR3 totals 14 residues. Germline V CDR1 and CDR2: SGHDT, YYEEEE. Trimming pared 2 bases from V and 1 base from J, leaving 9 bases between.

The gene calls are TRBV6-1 and TRBJ2-1; maybe TRBD2 (6 bases). CDR1 is MNHNS, CDR2 SASEGT, per germline. The CDR3 consists of 14 residues. The V end lost 6 bases, the J end lost 9 bases, and 18 bases lay between the germline ends. The CDR3 sequence: CASRRDSALSEQFF. The CDR3 nucleotides are TGTGCCAGCAGACGGGACTCCGCTTTAAGTGAGCAGTTCTTC.

This chain joins TRBV11-2 and TRBJ2-1; 7 bases are a match to TRBD2. Germline values: CDR1 SGHAT, CDR2 FQNNGV. The length of the CDR3 is 16 residues. V lost 6 bases and J lost 8; bases outside the gene matches: 16. This CDR3 reads CASRSLPGPSGDEQFF. Written as DNA, the CDR3 is TGTGCCAGCAGGTCTCTCCCGGGACCCAGCGGGGATGAGCAGTTCTTC.

A few counts support this clone. V and J are TRBV4-2 and TRBJ1-2, with D perhaps matching TRBD1 (6 bases). Per germline, CDR1 LGHNA and CDR2 YNFKEQ. The V gene lost 4 bases and the J gene lost 7 bases, with 16 bases spanning the gap. The CDR3 has 14 amino acids. The CDR3 coding sequence is TGTGCCAGCAGCCCGAGAGGGGCAGGGGTTGGCTACACCTTC. The encoded protein is CASSPRGAGVGYTF.

The CDR3 spells CASSLAAVYSNQPQHF. In DNA, the CDR3 is TGTGCCAGCAGCTTAGCGGCGGTCTATAGCAATCAGCCCCAGCATTTT. V gene TRBV7-2 combines with J gene TRBJ1-5; D not certain. Trimming cost V 0 bases and J 0 bases, with 9 bases left between them. CDR1 and CDR2 from the germline V gene are SGHTA and FQGNSA. There are 16 residues in the CDR3.

V is TRBV7-3 and J is TRBJ2-3, with TRBD2 matching 7 bases. Germline loops: CDR1 SGHTA, CDR2 FQGTGA. This CDR3 has 15 amino acids. Trimming removed 2 bases from V and 0 bases from J; junction bases left unmatched: 2. CDR3 residues: CASSLAGVSTDTQYF. As DNA, the CDR3 is TGTGCCAGCAGCTTAGCGGGGGTTAGCACAGATACGCAGTATTTT.

V usage is TRBV7-2 and J usage is TRBJ2-5; 10 bases are a match to TRBD1. CDR3 length equals 14 residues. Trimming took 5 bases from V and 6 from J; bases not matched to a gene: 6. Germline values: CDR1 SGHTA, CDR2 FQGNSA. This chain's CDR3 is CASSPGQGGQTQYF. The CDR3 nucleotides are TGTGCCAGCAGCCCCGGACAGGGGGGGCAGACCCAGTACTTC.

The chain couples TRBV9 to TRBJ2-7, with 7 nucleotides matching TRBD1. CDR1 SGDLS and CDR2 YYNGEE come from the germline V gene. The CDR3 sequence is 14 residues long. The J segment lost 3 bases and the V segment lost 0 bases, leaving 3 bases of the junction unmatched. The CDR3 reads CASSVGDSFYEQYF. The CDR3 DNA follows: TGTGCCAGCAGCGTAGGGGACAGCTTCTACGAGCAGTACTTC.

V usage is TRBV5-1 and J usage is TRBJ1-2, with a tentative D call TRBD1 (6 bases). The CDR3 runs to 14 residues. From germline, CDR1 is SGHRS and CDR2 YFSETQ. Trimming removed 1 base from V and 1 base from J, with 8 bases in between. The CDR3 DNA reads as TGCGCCAGCAGCTTGACAGGGATTAACTATGGCTACACCTTC. This encodes CASSLTGINYGYTF.

The chain employs TRBV4-1 and TRBJ1-5, with D hard to call. Germline V gene sequence: CDR1 MGHRA, CDR2 YSYEKL. The CDR3 is 19 residues long. Trimming cost V 3 bases and J 1 base, with 22 bases left between them. The CDR3 protein is CASSQPGSLIPESNQPQHF. The CDR3 DNA reads TGCGCCAGCAGCCAGCCGGGGTCACTTATACCCGAAAGCAATCAGCCCCAGCATTTT.

The table lists this clone with a few counts. The chain uses TRBV29-1 and TRBJ2-7, with D hard to call. Deletions cut 7 bases from V and 3 bases from J, with 16 bases between. The CDR3 is 13 amino acids. Looked up from germline, CDR1 is SQVTM and CDR2 is ANQGSEA. The chain's CDR3 is CSAKMRRSYEQYF. Here the CDR3 DNA reads TGCAGCGCAAAAATGAGACGGAGCTACGAGCAGTACTTC.

The rearrangement links TRBV4-1 to TRBJ1-2, with 8 bases that match TRBD1. The CDR3 totals 14 residues. V lost 6 bases and J lost 5; bases outside the gene matches: 8. Germline-derived CDR1 and CDR2 are MGHRA and YSYEKL. CDR3 protein: CASSQLTGVYGYTF. In DNA, the CDR3 is TGCGCCAGCAGTCAGTTGACAGGGGTATATGGCTACACCTTC.

The chain couples TRBV10-1 to TRBJ2-5, with 14 bases that match TRBD2. V was pared by 5 bases and J by 5 bases, with 7 bases of the junction left unmatched. CDR3 length: 16 residues. Looked up from germline, CDR1 is WNHNN and CDR2 is SYGVQD (reference sequence). CDR3 nucleotide sequence: TGCGCCAGCAGTCCCGGGACTAGCGGGAGATCGGAGACCCAGTACTTC. Protein: CASSPGTSGRSETQYF.

V is TRBV2 and J is TRBJ2-1, with 10 nucleotides matching TRBD2. V gave up 6 bases and J gave up 7 bases; unmatched junction bases: 6. CDR3 length: 14 amino acids. Germline V gives CDR1 SNHLY, CDR2 FYNNEI. CDR3 protein: CASSTGTSENEQFF. The CDR3 coding sequence is TGTGCCAGCAGCACCGGGACTAGCGAAAATGAGCAGTTCTTC.

The chain couples TRBV5-4 to TRBJ2-7; 10 nucleotides line up with TRBD1. This CDR3 spans 15 amino acids. V lost 4 bases and J lost 3; bases outside the gene matches: 7. Germline V gene lookup returns CDR1 SGHNT and CDR2 YYREEE (reference sequence). For the CDR3, the DNA is TGTGCCAGCAGCCTCCGGGACAGGGGTCGCTACGAGCAGTACTTC. This encodes CASSLRDRGRYEQYF.

The sample holds one count of this clone. The chain joins TRBV4-2 to TRBJ2-5; tentatively, D is TRBD2 (6 bases). The length of the CDR3 is 18 residues. Trimming took off 3 bases at V and 0 bases at J, with 20 bases between the two ends. Germline values: CDR1 LGHNA, CDR2 YNFKEQ. Written as DNA, the CDR3 is TGTGCCAGCAGCCACTTCAGGATAGGACTACGAAACCAAGAGACCCAGTACTTC. As protein: CASSHFRIGLRNQETQYF.

The chain employs TRBV18 and TRBJ1-5; D is perhaps TRBD1 (5 bases). The V gene's germline CDR1 is KGHSH and CDR2 LQKENI. The CDR3 loop spans 13 amino acids. Between the trimmed V and J ends, which lost 6 bases and 5 bases, there was a span of 11 bases. The CDR3 sequence: CASSSGGDQPQHF. As DNA, the CDR3 is TGTGCCAGCTCTTCTGGGGGGGATCAGCCCCAGCATTTT.

The J gene is TRBJ2-4, the V gene TRBV4-1, with D hard to call. The CDR3 length is 16 residues. The V end was cut by 1 base, the J end by 4 bases, with 14 bases between. Germline V gene data show CDR1 as MGHRA and CDR2 as YSYEKL. In DNA, the CDR3 is TGCGCCAGCAGCCAAGTTACACAGACCTTAAAAAACATTCAGTACTTC. It is translated as CASSQVTQTLKNIQYF.

This chain joins TRBV4-1 and TRBJ1-2; unclear D gene. The CDR3 is 11 residues long. Looked up from germline, CDR1 is MGHRA and CDR2 is YSYEKL. Trimming took 4 bases from V and 8 from J, leaving 8 bases between them. In DNA, the CDR3 is TGCGCCAGCAGCCCCGGTTGGGGCTACACCTTC. Translated: CASSPGWGYTF.

The V and J genes are TRBV9 and TRBJ2-5, with TRBD2 matching 11 bases. The CDR3 totals 17 residues. Germline CDR1 SGDLS, CDR2 YYNGEE. V was clipped by 3 bases and J by 7 bases; unmatched bases: 14. The CDR3 here is CASSEEPTSGEDVTQYF. CDR3 DNA: TGTGCCAGCAGCGAAGAACCGACTAGCGGGGAGGATGTGACCCAGTACTTC.

The chain combines TRBV15 with TRBJ2-1; D uncertain. CDR1 and CDR2 from the germline V gene are LNHNV and YYDKDF (reference sequence). Deletions cut 6 bases from V and 9 bases from J, with 15 bases between. This CDR3 comprises 13 residues. The CDR3 is CATRADSYAEQFF. The CDR3 DNA follows: TGTGCCACCAGGGCCGACTCGTACGCTGAGCAGTTCTTC.

CDR3 in DNA: TGTGCCAGCACCCCTGGACAGGGAGCCTACGAGCAGTACTTC. Translation: CASTPGQGAYEQYF. The chain recombines TRBV6-1 with TRBJ2-7; 8 bases align to TRBD1. The CDR3 spans 14 residues. Germline V gene data show CDR1 as MNHNS and CDR2 as SASEGT. J gave up 2 bases and V 7 bases, and 7 bases lay outside the gene matches.

This clone has only one observation. CDR3 loop: CASSLDGGSYNEQFF. The CDR3 region has the DNA TGTGCCAGCAGCTTGGACGGGGGGTCCTACAATGAGCAGTTCTTC. This chain joins TRBV11-2 and TRBJ2-1; 7 bases are shared with TRBD2. J lost 1 base, V lost 3 bases, and 3 bases had no gene match. The germline V gene encodes CDR1 SGHAT and CDR2 FQNNGV. This CDR3 has 15 amino acids.

V is TRBV5-1 and J is TRBJ2-3, with D possibly being TRBD2 (5 bases). Per germline, CDR1 SGHRS and CDR2 YFSETQ. CDR3 length: 16 residues. V was trimmed by 4 bases and J by 1 base, leaving 16 bases between them. The DNA of the CDR3 is TGCGCCAGCAGCGAGGGCGTTCGGGCAGGCACAGATACGCAGTATTTT. Protein: CASSEGVRAGTDTQYF. The full variable domain, in which reference TRBV5-1 and TRBJ2-3 provide the parts outside the CDR3, is KAGVTQTPRYLIKTRGQQVTLSCSPISGHRSVSWYQQTPGQGLQFLFEYFSETQRNKGNFPGRFSGRQFSNSRSEMNVSTLELGDSALYLCASSEGVRAGTDTQYFGPGTRLTVL.

The CDR3 here is CASSEWEGTGVSLNYGYTF. In DNA form, the CDR3 reads TGTGCCAGCAGTGAATGGGAGGGGACAGGCGTTTCCCTCAACTATGGCTACACCTTC. J is TRBJ1-2 and V is TRBV6-1; the match to TRBD1 covers 8 bases. The length of the CDR3 is 19 residues. The V segment lost 2 bases and the J segment 2 bases; nucleotides outside the gene matches: 16. Per the germline V gene, CDR1 is MNHNS and CDR2 is SASEGT.

The rearrangement links TRBV11-2 to TRBJ2-2; 7 bases line up with TRBD2. This CDR3 region has 16 residues. Germline CDR1 SGHAT, CDR2 FQNNGV. Unmatched junction bases numbered 5, after V lost 2 bases and J lost 2 bases. The CDR3 region is CASSLQVAGNTGELFF. In DNA form, the CDR3 reads TGTGCCAGCAGCTTACAGGTAGCGGGCAACACCGGGGAGCTGTTTTTT.

This clone has more than one count but fewer than ten. This chain uses TRBV2 with TRBJ2-7; unclear D gene. The germline V gene encodes CDR1 SNHLY and CDR2 FYNNEI. The CDR3 contains 11 residues. The V gene lost 5 bases and the J gene lost 4 bases, with 6 bases spanning the gap. CDR3 bases: TGTGCCAGCAGTTCACAGTACGAGCAGTACTTC. It yields the protein CASSSQYEQYF.